This TCR beta chain was profiled in a study of technical replicates of blood from a handful of donors. The CDR3 is 16 amino acids. V lost 0 bases and J lost 6, with 15 bases in between. From germline, CDR1 is MGHRA and CDR2 YSYEKL. Libraries were prepared by immunoSEQ multiplex PCR; TCRdb keeps only in-frame clonotypes and omits some of them. The table has 75,000 to 90,000 clones, around 95% seen once; the top ten hold roughly 0.35%. The sequenced material came from T cells isolated from PBMCs. The chain has TRBV4-1 and TRBJ2-1; D may be TRBD2 (6 bases). The TCR was taken from a human donor in good health. The CDR3 bases are TGCGCCAGCAGCCAAGATCCGGGAGTTGGCGGCAATGAGCAGTTCTTC. Translating it yields CASSQDPGVGGNEQFF.